This T cell receptor beta chain was sequenced in a study of immune cell composition in non-small cell lung cancer. Note on this clone: Additional DNA sequences in this sample encode the identical CDR3.

Profiling relied on immunoSEQ multiplex PCR, and the TCRdb table lists in-frame clones only, not all of them. Here the sample spans about 14,000 clones, around three quarters being singletons. This CDR3 is built from 11 residues. Looked up from germline, CDR1 is DFQATT and CDR2 is SNEGSKA (reference sequence). V lost 7 bases and J 3 bases, leaving 7 bases between the germline ends. The J gene is TRBJ2-4, the V gene TRBV20-1, with D possibly being TRBD2 (6 bases). The sample consisted of lung tumor tissue. This clonotype was obtained from a human donor with non-small cell lung cancer. CDR3 sequence reads: CSVGGKNIQYF. Written as DNA, the CDR3 is TGCAGTGTGGGGGGCAAAAACATTCAGTACTTC.